This T cell receptor (beta chain) was identified in a study of blood T cell repertoires in COVID-19. Study-level background: Some COVID-19 samples were acute and others convalescent; all came from the United States, Italy and Spain. In each case, the material was cDNA or gDNA derived from T cells, B-cell-depleted T cells, or PBMCs.

The V end was cut by 3 bases, the J end by 6 bases, with 9 bases between. Germline CDR1 SGHTA, CDR2 FQGNSA. The CDR3 length is 12 residues. Original data processing: Amplification of reference gene primers provided the estimated nucleated cell counts. Only in-frame clones appear in the TCRdb table, and some are missing; sequencing was by immunoSEQ multiplex PCR. V and J calls plus clone size are reproduced from that table; the DNA served to infer D and trimming. The data contain about 90,000 clones, approximately 80% of them singletons. This chain joins TRBV7-2 and TRBJ2-7, with D maybe TRBD2 (6 bases). Sequenced: peripheral blood. The source is a woman in her 70s with acute or convalescent COVID-19. Here the CDR3 DNA reads TGTGCCAGCAGCTTCTCGACTAGCGAGCAGTACTTC. It codes for CASSFSTSEQYF.